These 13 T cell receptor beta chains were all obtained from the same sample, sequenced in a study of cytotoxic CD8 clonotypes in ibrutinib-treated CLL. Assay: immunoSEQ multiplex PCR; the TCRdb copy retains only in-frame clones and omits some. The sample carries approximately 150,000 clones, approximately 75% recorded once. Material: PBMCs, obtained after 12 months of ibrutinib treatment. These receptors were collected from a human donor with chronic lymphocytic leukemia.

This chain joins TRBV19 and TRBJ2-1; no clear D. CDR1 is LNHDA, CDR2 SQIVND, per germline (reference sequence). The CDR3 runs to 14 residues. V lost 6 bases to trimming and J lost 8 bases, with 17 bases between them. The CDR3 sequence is CASSSLKVGDEQFF. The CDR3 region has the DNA TGTGCCAGTAGCTCCCTCAAGGTAGGAGATGAGCAGTTCTTC.

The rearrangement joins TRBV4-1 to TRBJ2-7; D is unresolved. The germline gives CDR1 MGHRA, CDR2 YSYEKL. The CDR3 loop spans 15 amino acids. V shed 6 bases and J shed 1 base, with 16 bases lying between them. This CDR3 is CASSHPGRTSYEQYF. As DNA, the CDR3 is TGCGCCAGCAGTCATCCAGGCAGGACGTCCTACGAGCAGTACTTC.

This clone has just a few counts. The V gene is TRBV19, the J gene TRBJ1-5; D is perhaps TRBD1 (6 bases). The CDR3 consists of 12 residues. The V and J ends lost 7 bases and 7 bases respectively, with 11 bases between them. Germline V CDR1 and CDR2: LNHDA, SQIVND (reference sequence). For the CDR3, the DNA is TGTGCCAGTAACGGGGGGCGGCAGCCCCAGCATTTT. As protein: CASNGGRQPQHF.

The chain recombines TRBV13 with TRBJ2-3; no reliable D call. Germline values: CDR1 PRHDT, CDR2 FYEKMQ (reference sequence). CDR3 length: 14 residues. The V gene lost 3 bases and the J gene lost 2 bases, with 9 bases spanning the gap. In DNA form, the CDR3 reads TGTGCCAGCAGCTTTGGACGGGCCACAGATACGCAGTATTTT. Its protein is CASSFGRATDTQYF.

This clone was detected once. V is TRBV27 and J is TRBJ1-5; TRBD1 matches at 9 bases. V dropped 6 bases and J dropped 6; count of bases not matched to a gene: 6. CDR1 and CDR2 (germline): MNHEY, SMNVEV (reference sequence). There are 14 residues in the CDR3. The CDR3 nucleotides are TGTGCCAGCAGCCCCGACAGGGGGGGTCAGCCCCAGCATTTT. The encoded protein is CASSPDRGGQPQHF.

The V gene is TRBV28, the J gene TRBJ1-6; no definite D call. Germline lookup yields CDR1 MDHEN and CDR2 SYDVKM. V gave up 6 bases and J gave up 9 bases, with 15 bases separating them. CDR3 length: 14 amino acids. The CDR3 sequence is CASREIYRSSPLHF. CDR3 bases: TGTGCCAGCAGGGAGATATACCGGAGTTCACCCCTCCACTTT.

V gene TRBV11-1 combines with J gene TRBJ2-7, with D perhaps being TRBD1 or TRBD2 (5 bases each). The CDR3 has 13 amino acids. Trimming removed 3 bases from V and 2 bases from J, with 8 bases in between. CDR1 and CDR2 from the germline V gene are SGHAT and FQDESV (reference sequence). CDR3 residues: CASSLGRAYEQYF. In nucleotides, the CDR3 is TGTGCCAGCAGCTTGGGACGGGCCTACGAGCAGTACTTC.

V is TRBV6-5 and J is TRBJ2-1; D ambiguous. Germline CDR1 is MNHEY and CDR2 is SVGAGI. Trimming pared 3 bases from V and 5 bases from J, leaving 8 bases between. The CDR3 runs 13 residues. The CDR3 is CASSYASHNEQFF. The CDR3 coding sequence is TGTGCCAGCAGTTATGCTTCGCACAATGAGCAGTTCTTC.

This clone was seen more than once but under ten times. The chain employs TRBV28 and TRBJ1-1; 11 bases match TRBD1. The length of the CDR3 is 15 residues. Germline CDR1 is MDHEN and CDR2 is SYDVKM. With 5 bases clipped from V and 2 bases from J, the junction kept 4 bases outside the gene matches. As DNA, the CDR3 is TGTGCCAGCAGTCCGGGGACAGGGGGAAACACTGAAGCTTTCTTT. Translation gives CASSPGTGGNTEAFF. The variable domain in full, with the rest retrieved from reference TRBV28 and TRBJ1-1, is DVKVTQSSRYLVKRTGEKVFLECVQDMDHENMFWYRQDPGLGLRLIYFSYDVKMKEKGDIPEGYSVSREKKERFSLILESASTNQTSMYLCASSPGTGGNTEAFFGQGTRLTVV.

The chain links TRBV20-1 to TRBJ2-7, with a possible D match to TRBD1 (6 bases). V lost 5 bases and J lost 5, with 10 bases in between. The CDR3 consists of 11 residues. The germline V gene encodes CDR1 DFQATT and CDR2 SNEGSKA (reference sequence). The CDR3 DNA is TGCAGTGCTCCAGGGGTTCACGAGCAGTACTTC. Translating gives CSAPGVHEQYF.

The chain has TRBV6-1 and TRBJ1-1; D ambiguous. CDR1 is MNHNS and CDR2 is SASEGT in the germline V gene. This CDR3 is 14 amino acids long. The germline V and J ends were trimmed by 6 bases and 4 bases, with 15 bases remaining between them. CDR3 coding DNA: TGTGCCAGCAGCGGACTAAGAGGAGTCACTGAAGCTTTCTTT. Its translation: CASSGLRGVTEAFF.

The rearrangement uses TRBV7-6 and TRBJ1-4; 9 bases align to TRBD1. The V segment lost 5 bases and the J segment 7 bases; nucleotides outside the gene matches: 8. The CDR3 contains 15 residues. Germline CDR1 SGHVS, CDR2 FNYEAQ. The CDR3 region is CASSPLGTGSEKLFF. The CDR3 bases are TGTGCCAGCAGCCCCCTCGGGACAGGGTCTGAAAAACTGTTTTTT. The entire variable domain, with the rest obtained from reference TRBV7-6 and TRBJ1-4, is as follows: GAGVSQSPRYKVTKRGQDVALRCDPISGHVSLYWYRQALGQGPEFLTYFNYEAQQDKSGLPNDRFSAERPEGSISTLTIQRTEQRDSAMYRCASSPLGTGSEKLFFGSGTQLSVL.

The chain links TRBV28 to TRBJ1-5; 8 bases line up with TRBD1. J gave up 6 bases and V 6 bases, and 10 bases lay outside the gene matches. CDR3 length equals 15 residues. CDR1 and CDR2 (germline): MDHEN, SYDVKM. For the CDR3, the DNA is TGTGCCAGCAGAAAGGGACAGGTGGTAATTCAGCCCCAGCATTTT. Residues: CASRKGQVVIQPQHF. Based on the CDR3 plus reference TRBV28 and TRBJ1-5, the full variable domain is DVKVTQSSRYLVKRTGEKVFLECVQDMDHENMFWYRQDPGLGLRLIYFSYDVKMKEKGDIPEGYSVSREKKERFSLILESASTNQTSMYLCASRKGQVVIQPQHFGDGTRLSIL.